The 20 T cell receptor beta chains below all came from one sample that was sequenced in a study of blood T cells in healthy people across ages. The second PCR ran roughly 7 to 12 cycles with a sample-barcoded 5' primer and J-beta primers. TCRdb re-called the 5' RACE reads through MiXCR, storing one row per CDR3 protein. The sample carries some 1.1 million distinct CDR3 sequences, under 40% recorded once. The specimen sequenced was blood. These receptors originate from a man between 18 and 35 years old in good health.

The genes are TRBV28 and TRBJ2-7; D might be TRBD2 (6 bases). Germline V gene data show CDR1 as MDHEN and CDR2 as SYDVKM. The CDR3 runs to 12 residues. The V gene lost 9 bases and the J gene lost 2 bases, with 11 bases spanning the gap. The CDR3 nucleotides are TGTGCCAGTGGGACTCCGACCTACGAGCAGTACTTC. This translates into CASGTPTYEQYF.

The J gene is TRBJ2-2, the V gene TRBV5-6; maybe TRBD1 (5 bases). V lost 2 bases and J 7 bases, leaving 9 bases between the germline ends. The germline gives CDR1 SGHDT, CDR2 YYEEEE. CDR3 length equals 13 residues. The CDR3 reads CASSFKTVGELFF. The CDR3 DNA reads TGTGCCAGCAGCTTCAAGACAGTCGGGGAGCTGTTTTTT. Full variable domain (remainder filled in from reference TRBV5-6 and TRBJ2-2): DAGVTQSPTHLIKTRGQQVTLRCSPKSGHDTVSWYQQALGQGPQFIFQYYEEEERQRGNFPDRFSGHQFPNYSSELNVNALLLGDSALYLCASSFKTVGELFFGEGSRLTVL.

This clonotype has just a few counts. This rearrangement joins TRBV6-5 to TRBJ2-5; no reliable D call. Deletions cut 0 bases from V and 11 bases from J, with 16 bases between. Germline V CDR1 and CDR2: MNHEY, SVGAGI. This CDR3 has 14 amino acids. In DNA, the CDR3 is TGTGCCAGCAGTTACTCGATGACGCTAGATGAGCAGTACTTC. Protein sequence: CASSYSMTLDEQYF.

The V call is TRBV7-3, the J call TRBJ2-4; 8 bases match TRBD1. Germline CDR1 and CDR2: SGHTA and FQGTGA. The CDR3 covers 15 residues. With 1 base clipped from V and 4 bases from J, the junction kept 3 bases outside the gene matches. Here the CDR3 DNA reads TGTGCCAGCAGCTTAATCAGGGGGCGGAAAAACATTCAGTACTTC. It encodes CASSLIRGRKNIQYF.

This rearrangement joins TRBV3-1 to TRBJ2-7; no clear D gene. V lost 4 bases and J lost 3, with 16 bases in between. The germline V gene encodes CDR1 LGHDT and CDR2 YNNKEL (reference sequence). This CDR3 is built from 15 residues. This CDR3 reads CASSLDLWSNYEQYF. CDR3 bases: TGTGCCAGCAGCCTCGACCTTTGGTCCAACTACGAGCAGTACTTC.

The V call is TRBV2, the J call TRBJ2-2; 7 bases map to TRBD1. V shed 4 bases, J shed 5 bases, and the junction held 4 bases outside the gene matches. CDR3 length: 14 amino acids. From germline, CDR1 is SNHLY and CDR2 FYNNEI. CDR3 in DNA: TGTGCCAGCAGTGGACAGGGTTGGACCGGGGAGCTGTTTTTT. Translating it yields CASSGQGWTGELFF.

This clonotype has only one observation. The rearrangement joins TRBV5-1 to TRBJ2-4; D perhaps matches TRBD1 (6 bases). Germline CDR1 reads SGHRS; CDR2 reads YFSETQ. Between the trimmed V and J ends, which lost 3 bases and 3 bases, there was a span of 16 bases. The CDR3 has 16 amino acids. CDR3 in amino acids: CASSSGTWEDKNIQYF. CDR3 DNA: TGCGCCAGCAGCTCTGGGACATGGGAAGACAAAAACATTCAGTACTTC.

CDR3 in DNA: TGTGCCAGCAGTTACGCCAGGGTCAATCAGCCCCAGCATTTT. This codes for CASSYARVNQPQHF. The chain links TRBV6-5 to TRBJ1-5; D might be TRBD1 (5 bases). The CDR3 totals 14 residues. Trimming cost V 2 bases and J 3 bases, with 8 bases left between them. In germline, CDR1 is MNHEY, CDR2 SVGAGI.

This clonotype was counted between two and nine times. This chain uses TRBV4-1 with TRBJ1-5, with no clear D. CDR3 length: 16 residues. CDR1 is MGHRA and CDR2 is YSYEKL in the germline V gene. Trimming pared 1 base from V and 0 bases from J, leaving 10 bases between. CDR3: CASSQVVGNSNQPQHF. Written as DNA, the CDR3 is TGCGCCAGCAGCCAAGTGGTGGGGAATAGCAATCAGCCCCAGCATTTT.

The J gene is TRBJ2-7, the V gene TRBV9; D may be TRBD2 (6 bases). CDR3 length: 16 amino acids. The V and J ends lost 0 bases and 7 bases respectively, with 20 bases between them. Per germline, CDR1 SGDLS and CDR2 YYNGEE. The CDR3 nucleotides read TGTGCCAGCAGCGTAGGCGGCGGGGTGACCTACAATGAGCAGTACTTC. This codes for CASSVGGGVTYNEQYF.

This clonotype was detected a few times. The J gene is TRBJ1-2, the V gene TRBV24-1, with D perhaps matching TRBD1 (5 bases). The CDR3 is 14 residues long. Germline lookup yields CDR1 KGHDR and CDR2 SFDVKD. Trimming cost V 2 bases and J 8 bases, with 14 bases left between them. Here the CDR3 reads CATSDSGQGKGYTF. The CDR3 bases are TGTGCCACCAGTGATTCGGGGCAGGGAAAAGGCTACACCTTC.

This clonotype came up a few times. The CDR3: CASRGTGNEQFF. In DNA, the CDR3 is TGTGCCAGCAGGGGGACAGGCAATGAGCAGTTCTTC. V gene TRBV12-3 or TRBV12-4 combines with J gene TRBJ2-1, with 8 bases aligning to TRBD1. Unmatched junction bases numbered 1, after V lost 6 bases and J lost 6 bases. The CDR3 is made up of 12 amino acids.

This clonotype has a handful of counts. CDR3 sequence (DNA): TGCAGCGTTCAGGGGGTTCAAGAGACCCAGTACTTC. Translating gives CSVQGVQETQYF. The chain has TRBV29-1 and TRBJ2-4; 7 nucleotides agree with TRBD1. The J call may be faulty, since TRBJ2-5 better matches the DNA end. This CDR3 contains 12 residues. In germline, CDR1 is SQVTM, CDR2 ANQGSEA.

This chain joins TRBV7-2 and TRBJ2-2, with a possible D match to TRBD1 (6 bases). Trimming took 3 bases from V and 5 from J, leaving 13 bases between them. The length of the CDR3 is 15 residues. Germline assignment: CDR1 SGHTA and CDR2 FQGNSA. Here the CDR3 reads CASSFGQSRTGELFF. CDR3 sequence (DNA): TGTGCCAGCAGCTTCGGACAGTCCAGGACCGGGGAGCTGTTTTTT.

This chain links TRBV4-3 with TRBJ1-2, with TRBD1 matching 8 bases. The CDR3 contains 15 residues. V shed 1 base and J 4 bases; nucleotides not matched to a gene: 5. Germline V gene sequence: CDR1 LGHNA, CDR2 YSLEER. In DNA, the CDR3 is TGCGCCAGCAGCCAAGGCCAGGGGGCCTCCTATGGCTACACCTTC. Its translation is CASSQGQGASYGYTF.

This clonotype was detected a few times. This chain uses TRBV20-1 with TRBJ2-7; D unresolved. The germline V gene has CDR1 DFQATT and CDR2 SNEGSKA (reference sequence). Trimming stripped 6 bases from V and 2 bases from J, with 17 bases between. The CDR3 contains 14 residues. CDR3 in DNA: TGCAGTGCCCCCTCGCAATCGTACACCTACGAGCAGTACTTC. Encoded protein: CSAPSQSYTYEQYF.

In DNA, the CDR3 is TGCGCCAGCAGCCGCGAGGGACAGGGGGCTAGTAACTATGGCTACACCTTC. Amino acids: CASSREGQGASNYGYTF. The chain carries TRBV5-1 and TRBJ1-2; 12 positions match TRBD1. The V and J ends lost 4 bases and 1 base, in that order; junction bases with no gene match: 8. Germline loops: CDR1 SGHRS, CDR2 YFSETQ. This CDR3 has 17 residues.

This clonotype was detected only a few times. CDR3 region: CASSDRLAELRTQYF. The CDR3 region has the DNA TGTGCCAGCAGCGATCGACTAGCGGAGCTCCGTACGCAGTATTTT. V gene TRBV7-4 combines with J gene TRBJ2-3; 9 nucleotides match TRBD2. This CDR3 is built from 15 residues. Germline CDR1 reads SGHVT; CDR2 reads SQSDAQ. J lost 8 bases, V lost 5 bases, and 11 bases had no gene match.

This chain joins TRBV5-1 and TRBJ1-4; TRBD1 aligns across 8 bases. The V gene's germline CDR1 is SGHRS and CDR2 YFSETQ. This CDR3 spans 16 amino acids. Trimming cost V 4 bases and J 10 bases; bases outside gene matches: 15. Written as DNA, the CDR3 is TGCGCCAGCAGCGAAGGACAGGGCGCGAAGGGGCGAAAACTGTTTTTT. Translating it yields CASSEGQGAKGRKLFF.

This clonotype was seen only a few times. This sequence joins TRBV2 and TRBJ2-5, with 8 bases that match TRBD1. From germline, CDR1 is SNHLY and CDR2 FYNNEI. V dropped 7 bases and J dropped 3; count of bases not matched to a gene: 7. The CDR3 runs 14 residues. The CDR3 reads CASIWTGREETQYF. As DNA, the CDR3 is TGTGCCAGCATCTGGACAGGGCGGGAAGAGACCCAGTACTTC.